Listed below are T cell receptor beta chains from one sample, sequenced in a study of CD8 T cells in ankylosing spondylitis. A single record per CDR3 protein comes from TCRdb applying MiXCR to the 5' RACE reads. Altogether 100,000 to 150,000 distinct CDR3 sequences are present, roughly 6.6% being singletons, with the ten largest covering 9% to 15%. Material: blood, either unsorted or a sorted T cell fraction (not recorded which). The receptors here all came from a male donor with ankylosing spondylitis or in good health (not recorded which). The CDR3 runs from the conserved cysteine through the conserved F or W. The order of the fields is CDR3 DNA, CDR3 protein, J gene, clone size, V gene, D gene. A D gene is named only where the DNA matches it firmly. For some rows the clone size is stated as once, few or many, or as a class when expanded; others skip it.

CDR3 DNA: TGTGCCAGCAGCCAGATGCGGAGCTCCTACAATGAGCAGTTCTTC
CDR3 protein: CASSQMRSSYNEQFF
J gene: TRBJ2-1
clone size: many
V gene: TRBV11-2
D gene: .

CDR3 DNA: TGCAGTGCTAGAGATAGTGAGGGGCGGCTTAGAGAAAAACTGTTTTTT
CDR3 protein: CSARDSEGRLREKLFF
J gene: TRBJ1-4
clone size: many
V gene: TRBV20-1
D gene: .

CDR3 DNA: TGTGCCAGCACCTTATCTTTGCAGGGGAACTACGAGCAGTACTTC
CDR3 protein: CASTLSLQGNYEQYF
J gene: TRBJ2-7
clone size: .
V gene: TRBV12-3/TRBV12-4
D gene: .

CDR3 DNA: TGTGCCAGCAGCTTAGCTTGGACTAGCGTCGTCAATGAGCAGTTCTTC
CDR3 protein: CASSLAWTSVVNEQFF
J gene: TRBJ2-1
clone size: few
V gene: TRBV7-9
D gene: TRBD2

CDR3 DNA: TGCAGCGTCGTTAAAGACAGGGGGCAGTTATTTGGCTACACCTTC
CDR3 protein: CSVVKDRGQLFGYTF
J gene: TRBJ1-2
clone size: .
V gene: TRBV29-1
D gene: TRBD1

CDR3 DNA: TGTGCCAGCAGTTTACCAGGACTAGCGGGGGGGCCGAATCGGTTCTTC
CDR3 protein: CASSLPGLAGGPNRFF
J gene: TRBJ2-1
clone size: many
V gene: TRBV12-3/TRBV12-4
D gene: TRBD2

CDR3 DNA: TGCAGTGCTAGAGATTTGGCGAGCTCCTACAATGAGCAGTTCTTC
CDR3 protein: CSARDLASSYNEQFF
J gene: TRBJ2-1
clone size: few
V gene: TRBV20-1
D gene: .

CDR3 DNA: TGTGCCAGCAGCTTATTCGGACTAGCGGGAGGAGGGGGCTACGCGCAGTACTTC
CDR3 protein: CASSLFGLAGGGGYAQYF
J gene: TRBJ2-7
clone size: many
V gene: TRBV11-2
D gene: TRBD2

CDR3 DNA: TGCGCCAGCAGCTTACTCGTTGGGACCGGGGAGCTGTTTTTT
CDR3 protein: CASSLLVGTGELFF
J gene: TRBJ2-2
clone size: many
V gene: TRBV5-1
D gene: .

CDR3 DNA: TGCGCCAGCAGTAAGGGGCTAGAGACCGGGGAGCTGTTTTTT
CDR3 protein: CASSKGLETGELFF
J gene: TRBJ2-2
clone size: many
V gene: TRBV5-1
D gene: .

CDR3 DNA: TGCAGTGCTAGCACTAGCGGGGTATACGAGCAGTACTTC
CDR3 protein: CSASTSGVYEQYF
J gene: TRBJ2-7
clone size: many
V gene: TRBV20-1
D gene: TRBD2

CDR3 DNA: TGCGCCAGCAGCTTGGGCCCGGGACAGAATGGCGACAAACTGTTTTTT
CDR3 protein: CASSLGPGQNGDKLFF
J gene: TRBJ1-4
clone size: many
V gene: TRBV5-1
D gene: TRBD1

CDR3 DNA: TGCAGTGCTAGAGAGCCTTACGGAACTTACAATGAGCAGTTCTTC
CDR3 protein: CSAREPYGTYNEQFF
J gene: TRBJ2-1
clone size: many
V gene: TRBV20-1
D gene: .

CDR3 DNA: TGTGCCAGCAGCCGGTCAACGGTCTCGGTCGGGGGACTGTTTTTT
CDR3 protein: CASSRSTVSVGGLFF
J gene: TRBJ1-4
clone size: many
V gene: TRBV5-8
D gene: .

CDR3 DNA: TGCGCCAGCAGCTTGGCACAAGCGGCCCCGAACACCGGGGAGCTGTTTTTT
CDR3 protein: CASSLAQAAPNTGELFF
J gene: TRBJ2-2
clone size: many
V gene: TRBV5-1
D gene: .

CDR3 DNA: TGCGCCAGCAGCTTTTACAGCGAGAGCACAGATACGCAGTATTTT
CDR3 protein: CASSFYSESTDTQYF
J gene: TRBJ2-3
clone size: many
V gene: TRBV5-1
D gene: .

CDR3 DNA: TGTGCCAGCAGCTTAGGTCGGACCTTAAGCAATCAGCCCCAGCATTTT
CDR3 protein: CASSLGRTLSNQPQHF
J gene: TRBJ1-5
clone size: many
V gene: TRBV7-8
D gene: .

CDR3 DNA: TGTGCCAGCAGTTCGGGGGGGACAGCAAATGAAAAACTGTTTTTT
CDR3 protein: CASSSGGTANEKLFF
J gene: TRBJ1-4
clone size: many
V gene: TRBV28
D gene: TRBD1

CDR3 DNA: TGTGCCAGTAGGGTAGCAGGCAGCAACACCGGGGAGCTGTTTTTT
CDR3 protein: CASRVAGSNTGELFF
J gene: TRBJ2-2
clone size: many
V gene: TRBV19
D gene: .

CDR3 DNA: TGTGCCAGCAGGGTAGACAGAAACACAGATACGCAGTATTTT
CDR3 protein: CASRVDRNTDTQYF
J gene: TRBJ2-3
clone size: many
V gene: TRBV5-5
D gene: .

CDR3 DNA: TGCGCCAGCAGCTTGGACCGTGAGGGGAGTGAACTGTTTTTT
CDR3 protein: CASSLDREGSELFF
J gene: TRBJ1-4
clone size: many
V gene: TRBV5-1
D gene: .

CDR3 DNA: TGTGCCATCAGTGGATTAGAGAGCACTGAAGCTTTCTTT
CDR3 protein: CAISGLESTEAFF
J gene: TRBJ1-1
clone size: many
V gene: TRBV10-3
D gene: .

CDR3 DNA: TGTGCCAGCAGCTCTCACCGGGACCCGAGCTCCTACGAGCAGTACTTC
CDR3 protein: CASSSHRDPSSYEQYF
J gene: TRBJ2-7
clone size: many
V gene: TRBV5-6
D gene: .

CDR3 DNA: TGTGCCTGGAGAAGCGGGACCCTATACAATGAGCAGTTCTTC
CDR3 protein: CAWRSGTLYNEQFF
J gene: TRBJ2-1
clone size: many
V gene: TRBV30
D gene: TRBD2

CDR3 DNA: TGTGCCAGCTCATTCGACACTGAAGCTTTCTTT
CDR3 protein: CASSFDTEAFF
J gene: TRBJ1-1
clone size: many
V gene: TRBV18
D gene: .

CDR3 DNA: TGCGCCAGCAGCTTGGCCGGGTTAGAGGGGTTTAATCAGCCCCAGCATTTT
CDR3 protein: CASSLAGLEGFNQPQHF
J gene: TRBJ1-5
clone size: .
V gene: TRBV5-1
D gene: .

CDR3 DNA: TGTGCCAGCAGTTCCCCTAGTGGAGGCCCGGGGGGGACTGAAGCTTTCTTT
CDR3 protein: CASSSPSGGPGGTEAFF
J gene: TRBJ1-1
clone size: many
V gene: TRBV12-3/TRBV12-4
D gene: .

CDR3 DNA: TGTGCCAGCAGTCCGGACTTATTTGGAAACACCATATATTTT
CDR3 protein: CASSPDLFGNTIYF
J gene: TRBJ1-3
clone size: many
V gene: TRBV2
D gene: .

CDR3 DNA: TGCAGTGCTAGAGGGACAGGGCTACTCACAGATACGCAGTATTTT
CDR3 protein: CSARGTGLLTDTQYF
J gene: TRBJ2-3
clone size: few
V gene: TRBV20-1
D gene: TRBD1

CDR3 DNA: TGCGCCAGCAGCTTGCCCGGGGAGCTGTTTTTT
CDR3 protein: CASSLPGELFF
J gene: TRBJ2-2
clone size: many
V gene: TRBV5-1
D gene: .

CDR3 DNA: TGCAGTGCTAGAGCCTCGGATGGGAGGAATCAGCCCCAGCATTTT
CDR3 protein: CSARASDGRNQPQHF
J gene: TRBJ1-5
clone size: many
V gene: TRBV20-1
D gene: .

CDR3 DNA: TGTGCCACCAGCAGAGAGGTCGGGGCCGTCTCACCCCTCCACTTT
CDR3 protein: CATSREVGAVSPLHF
J gene: TRBJ1-6
clone size: few
V gene: TRBV15
D gene: .

CDR3 DNA: TGCGCCAGCTCGACCTCGATAGTCTCCTACAATGAGCAGTTCTTC
CDR3 protein: CASSTSIVSYNEQFF
J gene: TRBJ2-1
clone size: many
V gene: TRBV5-1
D gene: .

CDR3 DNA: TGTGCCAGCAGCCCCCTCGGGTTCTACAATGAGCAGTTCTTC
CDR3 protein: CASSPLGFYNEQFF
J gene: TRBJ2-1
clone size: many
V gene: TRBV5-5
D gene: .

CDR3 DNA: TGCAGCGTTGAAGGGGGCCTAGCGGACGTATACAATGAGCAGTTCTTC
CDR3 protein: CSVEGGLADVYNEQFF
J gene: TRBJ2-1
clone size: many
V gene: TRBV29-1
D gene: TRBD2

CDR3 DNA: TGTGCCAGCAGTGGGGGACAGCTCAGCACAGATACGCAGTATTTT
CDR3 protein: CASSGGQLSTDTQYF
J gene: TRBJ2-3
clone size: many
V gene: TRBV6-1
D gene: TRBD1

CDR3 DNA: TGCGCCAGCAGCTTGGCCGGGGGGGAGTTGAACACCGGGGAGCTGTTTTTT
CDR3 protein: CASSLAGGELNTGELFF
J gene: TRBJ2-2
clone size: many
V gene: TRBV5-1
D gene: TRBD2

CDR3 DNA: TGTGCCAGCAGCTTAGGTGGGAGGGAGTTAAATGAGCAGTTCTTC
CDR3 protein: CASSLGGRELNEQFF
J gene: TRBJ2-1
clone size: many
V gene: TRBV11-3
D gene: TRBD2

CDR3 DNA: TGCAGGGCCATCTCAGGACAGGGGTCGGGTGGCTACACCTTC
CDR3 protein: CRAISGQGSGGYTF
J gene: TRBJ1-2
clone size: few
V gene: TRBV20-1
D gene: TRBD1

CDR3 DNA: TGTGCCAGCAGCCCCATCCTAGCGGGAGGGAGCAATGAGCAGTTCTTC
CDR3 protein: CASSPILAGGSNEQFF
J gene: TRBJ2-1
clone size: .
V gene: TRBV6-2/TRBV6-3
D gene: TRBD2

CDR3 DNA: TGCGCCAGCACAAGGGACGGATGGTCGAACACTGAAGCTTTCTTT
CDR3 protein: CASTRDGWSNTEAFF
J gene: TRBJ1-1
clone size: many
V gene: TRBV5-1
D gene: .